One sample yielded the 27 T cell receptor beta chains listed below, sequenced in a study of regulatory T cells in long-lasting Graves disease. Building of the TCR beta libraries involved iRepertoire HTBI primers and Arm-PCR of CDR3 regions. From the multiplex PCR reads, TCRdb called clonotypes with MiXCR, one entry per CDR3 protein. The sample has 350,000 to 550,000 distinct CDR3 sequences; roughly 17% are singletons. Specified time point: newly diagnosed GD, antithyroid drugs for less than 3 months. From RNA extracted from PBMCs, the TCR library was made. Another study also made use of these data, one on T cells in Graves' hyperthyroidism and ophthalmopathy.

Sequenced here: peripheral blood mononuclear cells (PBMCs), sampled at new diagnosis, from a patient treated with antithyroid drugs. The source of these receptors is a woman between 18 and 30 years old with Graves disease.

This clonotype was recorded at least ten times. The junction shows a germline mismatch at one end, possibly a read error. V is TRBV12-3 or TRBV12-4 and J is TRBJ2-5; 10 bases map to TRBD2. The CDR3 is 15 amino acids. The CDR3 reads CASSQGLAFQETQCF. The CDR3 nucleotides are TGTGCCAGCAGCCAGGGACTAGCGTTCCAAGAGACCCAGTGCTTC.

This chain connects TRBV29-1 to TRBJ2-2; possibly TRBD1 for D (6 bases). This CDR3 has 14 residues. Trimming shortened V by 4 bases and J by 5 bases, and 14 bases separated the two germline ends. CDR1 SQVTM and CDR2 ANQGSEA come from the germline V gene. The DNA for the CDR3 is TGCAGCGTTGCAACATACAGGGTTACCGGGGAGCTGTTTTTT. This gives the protein CSVATYRVTGELFF.

This clonotype was observed a handful of times. At one end, the junction sequence differs from germline, possibly due to a read error. This rearrangement joins TRBV6-2 or TRBV6-3 to TRBJ2-6, with D perhaps TRBD1 or TRBD2 (5 bases each). Germline CDR1 reads MNHEY; CDR2 reads SVGEGT. CDR3 length equals 17 residues. Here the CDR3 reads CASSERTLISGANVPTF. CDR3 coding DNA: TGTGCCAGCAGTGAGCGGACACTAATCTCTGGGGCCAACGTCCCGACTTTC.

Turning to this clonotype: A junction boundary mismatches the germline segment, possibly from a read error. The J gene is TRBJ2-2, the V gene TRBV7-7; D perhaps matches TRBD1 (6 bases). This CDR3 region has 15 residues. Germline V lookup: CDR1 SSHAT, CDR2 FNYEAQ (reference sequence). CDR3 in DNA: TGTGCTAGCAGCAATAGGACAGTCGGCACCGGGGAGCTGTTTTTT. It codes for CASSNRTVGTGELFF.

On this clonotype: One end of the junction fails to match germline, which may point to a read error. The chain uses TRBV12-3 or TRBV12-4 and TRBJ2-3, with D maybe TRBD2 (5 bases). The length of the CDR3 is 14 residues. CDR3 nucleotide sequence: TGTGACAGCAGTTTAACTAGATCGGCAGATACGCAGTATTTT. This gives the protein CDSSLTRSADTQYF.

This clonotype was counted ten times or more. The genes are TRBV28 and TRBJ2-7; D remains ambiguous. Germline CDR1 is MDHEN and CDR2 is SYDVKM. The CDR3 spans 14 residues. The ends were cut back, 4 bases at V and 3 bases at J, with 13 bases in the middle. The CDR3: CASSSQGSVYEQYF. The CDR3 DNA is TGTGCCAGCAGTTCTCAAGGTTCAGTCTACGAGCAGTACTTC.

Of note for this clonotype: A much larger clone is a single base away; this may be a read error. The chain combines TRBV7-2 with TRBJ2-4; 7 bases are shared with TRBD1. Germline V gene sequence: CDR1 SGHTA, CDR2 FQGNSA. With 1 base clipped from V and 14 bases from J, the junction kept 2 bases outside the gene matches. The CDR3 spans 11 residues. This CDR3 reads CASSLEGAEYF. In DNA, the CDR3 is TGTGCCAGCAGCTTAGAGGGGGCAGAGTACTTC.

This clonotype has a count of ten or more. The chain couples TRBV28 to TRBJ2-1; D might be TRBD1 (6 bases). The length of the CDR3 is 15 residues. Germline values: CDR1 MDHEN, CDR2 SYDVKM. The V end was cut by 4 bases, the J end by 0 bases, with 10 bases between. In DNA, the CDR3 is TGTGCCAGCAGTTGGGACATCGGCTCCTACAATGAGCAGTTCTTC. Residues: CASSWDIGSYNEQFF.

The V call is TRBV7-6, the J call TRBJ2-5; D gene unclear. V gave up 5 bases and J gave up 4 bases, with 17 bases separating them. This CDR3 spans 15 amino acids. Germline V CDR1 and CDR2: SGHVS, FNYEAQ. In DNA, the CDR3 is TGTGCCAGCAGCAGATTTGGGCAGAGTGGAGAGACCCAGTACTTC. It codes for CASSRFGQSGETQYF.

There are many counts of this clonotype. V gene TRBV11-1 combines with J gene TRBJ2-1, with 8 nucleotides matching TRBD2. CDR1 and CDR2 from the germline V gene are SGHAT and FQDESV (reference sequence). The length of the CDR3 is 13 residues. Germline trimming cut 4 bases from V and 9 bases from J; bases unmatched to any gene: 5. The CDR3 nucleotides are TGTGCCAGCAGCTGGGACCGGGGGGGTGAGCAGTTCTTC. Protein: CASSWDRGGEQFF.

This clonotype was observed at least ten times. This chain links TRBV28 with TRBJ1-2; D ambiguous. V was trimmed by 5 bases and J by 4 bases, leaving 8 bases between them. The V gene's germline CDR1 is MDHEN and CDR2 SYDVKM. The CDR3 sequence is 12 residues long. This CDR3 is CASSPRSYGYTF. For the CDR3, the DNA is TGTGCCAGCAGTCCCCGGAGCTATGGCTACACCTTC.

At least ten counts were recorded for this clonotype. The rearrangement joins TRBV7-9 to TRBJ2-3; D perhaps matches TRBD1 (6 bases). The length of the CDR3 is 16 residues. The ends were cut back, 5 bases at V and 11 bases at J, with 26 bases in the middle. The germline gives CDR1 SEHNR, CDR2 FQNEAQ (reference sequence). The CDR3 coding sequence is TGTGCCAGCAGCCATCACAGGGAGAGGGCCTCCTTGATGCAGTATTTT. Protein: CASSHHRERASLMQYF.

This clonotype has ten or more counts. V is TRBV30 and J is TRBJ2-3, with 12 bases that match TRBD2. Losses at the gene ends were 8 bases for V and 0 bases for J; bases not matched to a gene: 18. In germline, CDR1 is GTSNPN, CDR2 SVGIG (reference sequence). The CDR3 consists of 19 residues. DNA of the CDR3: TGTGCCGTCCACTTCAGTCCTGGACTAGCGGGAATCAGCACAGATACGCAGTATTTT. This translates into CAVHFSPGLAGISTDTQYF.

This clonotype occurred many times. The DNA for the CDR3 is TGTGCCAGCAGTTACTCGATGCTAGTAGGAGAGACCCAGTACTTC. Translating gives CASSYSMLVGETQYF. The J gene is TRBJ2-5, the V gene TRBV6-2 or TRBV6-3; D remains ambiguous. CDR1 is MNHEY, CDR2 SVGEGT, per germline. V lost 0 bases and J 4 bases, leaving 12 bases between the germline ends. There are 15 residues in the CDR3.

This clonotype came up many times. The rearrangement joins TRBV20-1 to TRBJ2-7; 8 nucleotides agree with TRBD2. V was clipped by 0 bases and J by 0 bases; unmatched bases: 7. The CDR3 spans 16 residues. In germline, CDR1 is DFQATT, CDR2 SNEGSKA (reference sequence). The CDR3 protein is CSARDPVSGSSYEQYF. The DNA of the CDR3 is TGCAGTGCTAGAGATCCGGTCAGCGGGAGCTCCTACGAGCAGTACTTC.

This clonotype was seen ten or more times. The genes are TRBV3-1 and TRBJ1-5; maybe TRBD1 (5 bases). Germline CDR1 reads LGHDT; CDR2 reads YNNKEL (reference sequence). The CDR3 extends over 16 amino acids. V lost 2 bases to trimming and J lost 1 base, with 12 bases between them. The CDR3 sequence is CASSQSSSGSNQPQHF. Here the CDR3 DNA reads TGTGCCAGCAGCCAATCGTCCTCAGGGAGCAATCAGCCCCAGCATTTT.

The CDR3 reads CASSLVARQGYNEQFF. The CDR3 nucleotides read TGTGCCAGCAGCTTAGTAGCTAGACAGGGGTACAATGAGCAGTTCTTC. V and J are TRBV7-6 and TRBJ2-1; TRBD1 matches 8 bases. V trimming: 1 base; J trimming: 4 bases; junction bases outside the gene matches: 6. CDR1 is SGHVS and CDR2 is FNYEAQ in the germline V gene. This CDR3 has 16 amino acids.

In this sample, this clonotype turned up many times. V is TRBV7-2 and J is TRBJ2-3; perhaps TRBD2 as D (5 bases). The CDR3 runs 14 residues. The ends were cut back, 3 bases at V and 8 bases at J, with 15 bases in the middle. Germline V gives CDR1 SGHTA, CDR2 FQGNSA. Written as DNA, the CDR3 is TGTGCCAGCAGCTTGCCCACTAGACCGGGTACGCAGTATTTT. As protein: CASSLPTRPGTQYF.

This clonotype has more than one count but fewer than ten. The rearrangement links TRBV10-3 to TRBJ2-7; D is ambiguous. CDR1 is ENHRY, CDR2 SYGVKD, per germline. CDR3 size: 13 residues. V was trimmed by 10 bases and J by 0 bases, leaving 13 bases between them. This CDR3 reads CATRLPSSYEQYF. DNA of the CDR3: TGTGCCACCCGGCTACCCAGCTCCTACGAGCAGTACTTC.

V gene TRBV9 combines with J gene TRBJ2-3; D not certain. V lost 0 bases and J 6 bases, leaving 8 bases between the germline ends. The germline V gene has CDR1 SGDLS and CDR2 YYNGEE. The CDR3 consists of 13 residues. Written as DNA, the CDR3 is TGTGCCAGCAGCGTAGTGATTGAGGATACGCAGTATTTT. This codes for CASSVVIEDTQYF.

This clonotype was counted at least ten times. The chain recombines TRBV7-2 with TRBJ2-3; 14 bases map to TRBD2. Germline V gene sequence: CDR1 SGHTA, CDR2 FQGNSA. CDR3 length: 17 residues. V lost 2 bases to trimming and J lost 6 bases; unmatched junction nucleotides: 7. As DNA, the CDR3 is TGTGCCAGCAGCTTACTGGGACTAGCGGGAGCGGTGGATACGCAGTATTTT. This sequence encodes CASSLLGLAGAVDTQYF.

The chain links TRBV2 to TRBJ1-1, with D unclear. Germline-derived CDR1 and CDR2 are SNHLY and FYNNEI. This CDR3 is 14 amino acids long. The V end lost 1 base, the J end lost 0 bases, and 6 bases lay between the germline ends. Here the CDR3 reads CASSEEAVNTEAFF. The CDR3 DNA reads TGTGCCAGCAGTGAAGAGGCAGTGAACACTGAAGCTTTCTTT.

This clonotype came up a few times. The CDR3 DNA reads as TGCAGTGCTGGACAGAGTACCTACGAGCAGTACTTC. It is translated as CSAGQSTYEQYF. The chain links TRBV20-1 to TRBJ2-7; possibly TRBD1 for D (6 bases). The CDR3 spans 12 residues. Germline V gives CDR1 DFQATT, CDR2 SNEGSKA (reference sequence). The ends were cut back, 5 bases at V and 2 bases at J, with 10 bases in the middle.

This chain connects TRBV28 to TRBJ1-1; a possible D gene is TRBD1 (6 bases). The V gene's germline CDR1 is MDHEN and CDR2 SYDVKM. With 10 bases removed from V and 4 bases from J, the gap between germline ends came to 16 bases. The CDR3 spans 13 residues. The CDR3 nucleotides read TGTGCCACGACCGCACAGGGCTTCACTGAAGCTTTCTTT. It codes for CATTAQGFTEAFF. Full variable domain (remainder filled in from reference TRBV28 and TRBJ1-1): DVKVTQSSRYLVKRTGEKVFLECVQDMDHENMFWYRQDPGLGLRLIYFSYDVKMKEKGDIPEGYSVSREKKERFSLILESASTNQTSMYLCATTAQGFTEAFFGQGTRLTVV.

J is TRBJ1-1 and V is TRBV20-1; D not resolved. V lost 2 bases and J lost 1, with 5 bases in between. Germline V gene data show CDR1 as DFQATT and CDR2 as SNEGSKA (reference sequence). This CDR3 comprises 12 residues. CDR3 in amino acids: CSARFRNTEAFF. For the CDR3, the DNA is TGCAGTGCTAGATTCAGGAACACTGAAGCTTTCTTT.

In this sample, this clonotype turned up a few times. The rearrangement joins TRBV6-2 or TRBV6-3 to TRBJ2-1, with D perhaps matching TRBD2 (5 bases). Looked up from germline, CDR1 is MNHEY and CDR2 is SVGEGT. Trimming left V 2 bases short and J 4 bases short, with 9 bases between. CDR3 size: 14 residues. The CDR3 sequence: CASSYGRVYNEQFF. CDR3 coding DNA: TGTGCCAGCAGTTACGGGCGGGTGTACAATGAGCAGTTCTTC.

This chain connects TRBV12-3 or TRBV12-4 to TRBJ2-1; TRBD2 matches 11 bases. There are 17 residues in the CDR3. V was clipped by 5 bases and J by 4 bases; unmatched bases: 10. The DNA for the CDR3 is TGTGCCAGCAGTGGCCCCTCGACTAGCGGGATGTACAATGAGCAGTTCTTC. As protein: CASSGPSTSGMYNEQFF.